These T cell receptor beta chains were read from a single sample in a study of shared clonotypes between healthy human individuals. The protocol was immunoSEQ multiplex PCR, while the TCRdb copy is restricted to in-frame clones and leaves out a portion. The sample consists of about 640,000 clones, 72% of them appearing once. Sequenced input: memory CD4+ T cells sorted from blood. Receptors originate from a woman aged 25 to 39 in good health. CDR3s include the opening cysteine and the closing phenylalanine or tryptophan. Fields, in order: V gene, CDR3 length, J gene, clone size, D gene, CDR3 protein, CDR3 DNA. D genes are given only for firm matches. For some rows the clone size is stated as once, few or many, or as a class when expanded; others skip it.

>TRBV19|15|TRBJ2-7|-|TRBD1
CASSRGTGVSDEQYF
TGTGCCAGTAGTCGCGGGACAGGGGTTTCCGACGAGCAGTACTTC
>TRBV5-1|15|TRBJ1-2|many|TRBD1
CASTFGTEVPYGYTF
TGCGCCAGCACTTTCGGGACAGAAGTTCCCTATGGCTACACCTTC
>TRBV4-2|13|TRBJ2-1|-|-
CASRRAVRDEQFF
TGTGCCAGCCGCCGAGCGGTCCGGGATGAGCAGTTCTTC
>TRBV4-2|16|TRBJ2-1|-|TRBD2
CASSQDGSGSVYEQFF
TGTGCCAGCAGCCAAGACGGTAGCGGGAGTGTCTATGAGCAGTTCTTC
>TRBV7-9|13|TRBJ2-2|-|-
CASSLLHTGELFF
TGTGCCAGCAGCTTACTCCACACCGGGGAACTGTTTTTT
>TRBV29-1|13|TRBJ1-1|-|-
CSVDMGYGDEAFF
TGCAGCGTCGACATGGGGTACGGTGATGAAGCTTTCTTT
>TRBV5-4|13|TRBJ2-7|-|TRBD1
CASSSGGSYEQYF
TGTGCCAGCAGTTCAGGGGGCAGCTACGAGCAGTACTTC
>TRBV10-3|15|TRBJ2-7|-|-
CAISESNLGADEQYF
TGTGCCATCAGTGAGTCGAATTTGGGGGCGGACGAGCAGTACTTC
>TRBV7-8|15|TRBJ2-7|-|-
CASSHRGGGVYEQYF
TGTGCCAGCAGCCACCGTGGAGGGGGCGTTTACGAGCAGTACTTC
>TRBV9|14|TRBJ2-1|-|TRBD2
CASSAGRLADEQFF
TGTGCCAGCAGCGCTGGGCGCCTAGCGGATGAGCAGTTCTTC
>TRBV4-1|15|TRBJ1-4|-|-
CASSATQNTIEKLFF
TGCGCCAGCAGCGCGACACAGAACACCATTGAAAAACTGTTTTTT
>TRBV2|14|TRBJ2-3|once|-
CASTPALTVDTQYF
TGTGCCAGCACCCCCGCCCTCACTGTGGATACGCAGTATTTT
>TRBV7-6|15|TRBJ2-1|medium-sized|-
CASSLAIVATNEQFF
TGTGCCAGCAGCTTAGCAATCGTCGCAACCAATGAGCAGTTCTTC
>TRBV7-6|12|TRBJ2-7|-|-
CASSSSGYEQYF
TGTGCCAGCAGCTCCTCTGGCTACGAGCAGTACTTC
>TRBV4-1|18|TRBJ2-1|-|TRBD2
CASSQDPPSGSSYNEQFF
TGCGCCAGCAGCCAAGATCCCCCTAGCGGGAGCTCCTACAATGAGCAGTTCTTC
>TRBV6-1|16|TRBJ1-1|-|-
CASSAQVGGGNTEAFF
TGTGCCAGCAGTGCCCAAGTTGGGGGCGGGAACACTGAAGCTTTCTTT
>TRBV6-5|14|TRBJ1-2|-|TRBD1
CASSYRDRGYGYTF
TGTGCCAGCAGTTACCGGGACAGGGGCTATGGCTACACCTTC